The T cell receptor beta chain under discussion was sequenced for a study of identifying expanded T cells in peripheral blood. Study-level points and caveats: Differentially abundant clones: about 1.2 between replicates, 16.4 at around 2 weeks, 19 at four. Variance in clone template counts between approximately two-week samples significantly increased with total template count across all healthy donors.

Produced via immunoSEQ multiplex PCR; TCRdb's table is partial and in-frame only. This sample has about 86,000 clones; approximately 91% occur once, and the top ten carry about 6%. The V gene lost 2 bases and the J gene lost 1 base, with 5 bases spanning the gap. Germline CDR1 and CDR2: SGHAT and FQNNGV. The CDR3 extends over 13 amino acids. A remark on this clone: Its cognate antigen is unknown.

This chain joins TRBV11-2 and TRBJ1-1, with D unclear. The receptor comes from a person aged 18 to 70 in good health. Sequenced: blood. CDR3 DNA sequence: TGTGCCAGCAGCTTAAAGTCGAACACTGAAGCTTTCTTT. Encoded protein: CASSLKSNTEAFF.